Described below is a single T cell receptor beta chain sequence and its context. Data came from immunoSEQ multiplex PCR; TCRdb stores just in-frame clones and leaves some out. Of some 410,000 clones listed, 80% to 95% are singletons. The data belong to a study of control samples from healthy donors and cancer patients. The sequence derives from a man between 40 and 49 years old with head and neck cancer. Sequenced sample: PBMCs.

The CDR3 spells CASSQDRRNYGYTF. The CDR3, as DNA: TGTGCCAGCAGTCAGGACAGGAGGAACTATGGCTACACCTTC. The rearrangement joins TRBV5-4 to TRBJ1-2; 7 bases are a match to TRBD1. Losses at the gene ends were 5 bases for V and 2 bases for J; bases not matched to a gene: 6. CDR1 and CDR2 (germline): SGHNT, YYREEE (reference sequence). The CDR3 is made up of 14 amino acids.